Detailed here is one T cell receptor (beta chain). Its antigen is not known. This record belongs to a study of shared clonotypes between healthy human individuals. Notes on the study in general: Clonotype sharing across a few donors was observed for around 5% of naive CD4 clonotypes. Enrolling few donors narrowed the genetic and exposure-history diversity that was represented.

The CDR3 runs to 13 residues. Germline V gene data show CDR1 as SGHDT and CDR2 as YYEEEE. V dropped 2 bases and J dropped 5 bases, with 11 bases sitting between them. The test was conducted at deep level. Profiling relied on immunoSEQ multiplex PCR, and the TCRdb table lists in-frame clones only, not all of them. This sample has more than 1,200,000 clones, with approximately 98.5% found just once. The chain links TRBV5-6 to TRBJ2-7; D not certain. Sequenced: naive CD4+ T cells sorted from blood. Stated subset: CD45RA+ positively selected. This clonotype originated in a man in his thirties or forties in good health. CDR3 residues: CASSFVGVDEQYF. The CDR3 DNA sequence: TGTGCCAGCAGCTTTGTCGGAGTCGACGAGCAGTACTTC.